A selection of T cell receptor beta chains follows, all from one sample in a study of T-cell reconstitution after alpha-beta-depleted transplantation in children. TCRdb reprocessed the PCR reads via MiXCR and lists one record per CDR3 protein. The sample has about 78,000 distinct CDR3 sequences, around an eighth seen once; the top ten hold 25% to 35%. The sample here was PBMCs, mostly from graft donor cells, taken 180 days after TCRalphabeta/CD19-depleted stem cell transplant. The receptors derive from a male patient between 2 and 10 years old who had a stem cell transplant for acute lymphoblastic leukemia, so the T cells may come from the graft donor. Both conserved end residues are part of each CDR3. The order of the fields is CDR3 protein, CDR3 DNA, V gene, clone size, D gene, J gene. The D gene is left open where the match is weak. Expanded clones get a size class; other rows say once, few or many, or leave the size out.

CDR3: CASSSAGQGVPPMYEQYF; DNA: TGTGCCAGCAGCTCCGCCGGACAGGGGGTTCCTCCAATGTACGAGCAGTACTTC; V: TRBV11-2; size: -; D: TRBD1; J: TRBJ2-7
CDR3: CSASRYRGSYEQYF; DNA: TGCAGTGCTAGTCGATACAGGGGCTCCTACGAGCAGTACTTC; V: TRBV20-1; size: -; D: TRBD1; J: TRBJ2-7
CDR3: CASSREAKNIQYF; DNA: TGTGCCAGCAGCAGGGAAGCCAAAAACATTCAGTACTTC; V: TRBV7-9; size: -; D: -; J: TRBJ2-4
CDR3: CASSLGGMGSYNEQFF; DNA: TGTGCCAGCAGTTTAGGGGGGATGGGCTCCTACAATGAGCAGTTCTTC; V: TRBV12-3/TRBV12-4; size: -; D: -; J: TRBJ2-1
CDR3: CASTPGTWGEKLFF; DNA: TGCGCCAGCACTCCCGGGACCTGGGGTGAAAAACTGTTTTTT; V: TRBV5-1; size: few; D: -; J: TRBJ1-4
CDR3: CATKGNTDTQYF; DNA: TGTGCCACCAAAGGGAACACAGATACGCAGTATTTT; V: TRBV24-1; size: few; D: -; J: TRBJ2-3
CDR3: CASRKMTGGGFQPQHF; DNA: TGTGCCAGCAGGAAGATGACAGGGGGTGGATTTCAGCCCCAGCATTTT; V: TRBV28; size: -; D: TRBD1; J: TRBJ1-5
CDR3: CSASRGFNTGELFF; DNA: TGCAGTGCTAGCCGGGGGTTTAACACCGGGGAGCTGTTTTTT; V: TRBV20-1; size: few; D: -; J: TRBJ2-2
CDR3: CASARTGNYGYTF; DNA: TGTGCTAGTGCCAGGACAGGGAACTATGGCTACACCTTC; V: TRBV12-5; size: -; D: TRBD1; J: TRBJ1-2
CDR3: CASSKVRDKQPSGNTIYF; DNA: TGTGCCAGCAGCAAAGTGCGGGACAAACAGCCGTCTGGAAACACCATATATTTT; V: TRBV21-1; size: -; D: -; J: TRBJ1-3
CDR3: CSAWGASTGGLAKNIQYF; DNA: TGCAGTGCTTGGGGGGCTTCAACAGGGGGTCTAGCCAAAAACATTCAGTACTTC; V: TRBV20-1; size: many; D: TRBD1; J: TRBJ2-4
CDR3: CASSLGRAPETQYF; DNA: TGCGCCAGCAGCTTGGGCAGGGCCCCGGAGACCCAGTACTTC; V: TRBV5-1; size: -; D: -; J: TRBJ2-5
CDR3: CSARRPPGTAAFF; DNA: TGCAGTGCTAGAAGACCACCGGGCACTGCAGCTTTCTTT; V: TRBV20-1; size: -; D: -; J: TRBJ1-1
CDR3: CASSLDRRYEQYF; DNA: TGCGCCAGCAGCCTGGACAGGCGGTACGAGCAGTACTTC; V: TRBV5-1; size: many; D: TRBD1; J: TRBJ2-7
CDR3: CATSRGPKTGNQPQHF; DNA: TGTGCCACCAGCAGAGGTCCCAAGACAGGGAATCAGCCCCAGCATTTT; V: TRBV15; size: -; D: TRBD1; J: TRBJ1-5
CDR3: CASTGGGEQYF; DNA: TGCGCCAGCACTGGCGGAGGGGAGCAGTACTTC; V: TRBV5-1; size: few; D: -; J: TRBJ2-7
CDR3: CASSVTPRSYNEQFF; DNA: TGTGCCAGCAGCGTAACCCCTCGGTCCTACAATGAGCAGTTCTTC; V: TRBV9; size: few; D: -; J: TRBJ2-1
CDR3: CASSPPRTTNEKLFF; DNA: TGTGCCAGCTCACCACCGAGGACAACTAATGAAAAACTGTTTTTT; V: TRBV18; size: -; D: -; J: TRBJ1-4
CDR3: CASSPATPLHF; DNA: TGTGCCAGCAGCCCGGCAACACCCCTCCACTTT; V: TRBV11-2; size: few; D: -; J: TRBJ1-6
CDR3: CASSFGQGRTGELFF; DNA: TGTGCCAGCAGCTTTGGACAGGGACGCACCGGGGAGCTGTTTTTT; V: TRBV5-4; size: -; D: TRBD1; J: TRBJ2-2
CDR3: CASSPGQGKGYTF; DNA: TGTGCCAGCAGTCCCGGACAGGGAAAGGGCTACACCTTC; V: TRBV6-5; size: many; D: TRBD1; J: TRBJ1-2
CDR3: CASSSRGPGETQYF; DNA: TGTGCCAGCAGTTCCAGGGGACCGGGGGAGACCCAGTACTTC; V: TRBV27; size: few; D: -; J: TRBJ2-5
CDR3: CASSLAQGGGEKLFF; DNA: TGTGCCAGCAGTTTAGCCCAGGGTGGCGGTGAAAAACTGTTTTTT; V: TRBV12-3/TRBV12-4; size: many; D: -; J: TRBJ1-4
CDR3: CASSWTVNQPQHF; DNA: TGCGCCAGCAGCTGGACAGTCAATCAGCCCCAGCATTTT; V: TRBV5-1; size: many; D: -; J: TRBJ1-5
CDR3: CASNSGTSGRKETQYF; DNA: TGTGCCAGCAACTCCGGGACTAGCGGGAGGAAGGAGACCCAGTACTTC; V: TRBV9; size: few; D: TRBD2; J: TRBJ2-5
CDR3: CASSSPGQGPYEQYF; DNA: TGTGCCAGCAGCTCCCCGGGACAGGGGCCGTACGAGCAGTACTTC; V: TRBV7-9; size: -; D: TRBD1; J: TRBJ2-7
CDR3: CASSRSKILYGYTF; DNA: TGTGCCAGCAGCAGGTCGAAAATTCTCTATGGCTACACCTTC; V: TRBV7-9; size: few; D: -; J: TRBJ1-2
CDR3: CASSLGTGVPGYNEQFF; DNA: TGTGCCAGCAGTTTGGGGACAGGGGTTCCCGGCTACAATGAGCAGTTCTTC; V: TRBV28; size: once; D: TRBD1; J: TRBJ2-1
CDR3: CAISDGGERTEAFF; DNA: TGTGCCATCAGTGATGGAGGGGAACGGACTGAAGCTTTCTTT; V: TRBV10-3; size: -; D: -; J: TRBJ1-1
CDR3: CASSYPTLTGTGNTIYF; DNA: TGTGCCAGCAGTTACCCTACCTTGACAGGGACTGGAAACACCATATATTTT; V: TRBV6-5; size: -; D: TRBD1; J: TRBJ1-3
CDR3: CASSQVGNTEAFF; DNA: TGCGCCAGCAGCCAAGTAGGAAACACTGAAGCTTTCTTT; V: TRBV4-3; size: -; D: -; J: TRBJ1-1
CDR3: CASSVDWTPNYGYTF; DNA: TGTGCCAGCAGCGTAGATTGGACACCCAACTATGGCTACACCTTC; V: TRBV9; size: -; D: -; J: TRBJ1-2
CDR3: CASSPTGEEETQYF; DNA: TGTGCCAGCAGTCCTACAGGGGAAGAAGAGACCCAGTACTTC; V: TRBV12-3/TRBV12-4; size: -; D: TRBD1; J: TRBJ2-5
CDR3: CASSLKKTTSGTYIEQFF; DNA: TGTGCCAGCAGCCTTAAGAAAACGACTAGCGGGACCTACATTGAGCAGTTCTTC; V: TRBV4-2; size: -; D: TRBD2; J: TRBJ2-1
CDR3: CASTPDRGGDTQYF; DNA: TGTGCCAGCACCCCGGACCGGGGGGGAGATACGCAGTATTTT; V: TRBV2; size: few; D: TRBD2; J: TRBJ2-3
CDR3: CATSSTGGHTEAFF; DNA: TGTGCCACCAGCAGCACGGGAGGGCACACTGAAGCTTTCTTT; V: TRBV15; size: few; D: -; J: TRBJ1-1